This TCR beta chain was identified during a study of T cells expressing NK-cell markers. The study's findings and limits: Among CD8+ T cells from more than five donors, dominant NKG2C+ clonotypes accounted for roughly 1.0-7.0%. A handful of donors likewise had their CD3+CD56-NKG2C+ fraction led by these clonotypes.

The germline CDR1 and CDR2 sequences are SSHAT and FNYEAQ (reference sequence). This CDR3 contains 14 residues. TCR beta cDNA was generated via 5'RACE template switching incorporating UMIs. One entry per CDR3 protein, without DNA, is what TCRdb gives after re-calling the 5' RACE reads. This sample contains fewer than 550,000 distinct CDR3 sequences. A word on this clonotype: Its antigen is not identified.

Sample: blood T cells: a sorted CD56 or NKG2C T cell subset, CD4+ or CD8+ T cells, or bulk PBMC T cells (not recorded which). V usage is TRBV7-7 and J usage is TRBJ2-5; as DNA is missing, the TRBD1 call by TCRdb cannot be tested. The clonotype was recovered from a woman in her 50s in good health. CDR3: CASSPFRGEETQYF.